This is a list of T cell receptor beta chains from one sample in a study of T-cell memory formation after mild COVID-19. TCRdb redid the calling of the 5' RACE reads with MiXCR, one entry per CDR3 protein. The profile shows about 440,000 distinct CDR3 sequences, approximately 20% of them singletons. What was sequenced was PBMCs or a T cell subset sorted from them (not recorded which). Receptors were obtained from an adult woman who had mild COVID-19 (a few samples of this study predate the infection). Cell type and time point are not known. Each CDR3 is given with its conserved first and last residue.

j_gene,v_gene,CDR3aa
TRBJ2-1,TRBV29-1,CSVEGQTLVDEQFF
TRBJ1-2,TRBV12-3/TRBV12-4,CASSLVPQRHGYTF
TRBJ2-2,TRBV7-6,CASSLFTSGDNTGELFF
TRBJ2-3,TRBV12-3/TRBV12-4,CASSSLAGGQRQYF
TRBJ2-3,TRBV4-3,CASSQPGGPGTQYF
TRBJ1-1,TRBV7-8,CASSLDQGAEAFF
TRBJ2-1,TRBV7-2,CASSSGGGLAVEQFF
TRBJ1-5,TRBV2,CASRGTGGVLRSNQPQHF
TRBJ2-1,TRBV4-1,CASSPGLAGVLLTYNEQFF
TRBJ1-1,TRBV18,CASSSQKNTEAFF
TRBJ2-7,TRBV4-1,CASSQEASYEQYF
TRBJ2-2,TRBV14,CASSQIGTANTGELFF
TRBJ1-2,TRBV30,CAGKRHRERNYGYTF
TRBJ2-7,TRBV20-1,CSAEGSYEQYF
TRBJ2-1,TRBV7-3,CASSLTGGPNEQFF
TRBJ2-7,TRBV20-1,CSARAGGRAYEQYF
TRBJ2-5,TRBV27,CASRSLGVGETQYF
TRBJ2-1,TRBV20-1,CSARILDFENEQFF
TRBJ2-7,TRBV20-1,CSALQGNEQYF
TRBJ1-1,TRBV12-3/TRBV12-4,CASSLIVSEAFF
TRBJ1-6,TRBV29-1,CSVGDGINSPLHF
TRBJ2-7,TRBV29-1,CSALTGDGYEQYF
TRBJ1-4,TRBV12-3/TRBV12-4,CASSPWAGGTNEKLFF
TRBJ1-5,TRBV21-1,CASSKGGRGPEPQHF
TRBJ2-1,TRBV9,CASSADRDYNEQFF
TRBJ2-1,TRBV19,CASRMGGNEQFF
TRBJ1-1,TRBV6-5,CASSYGDPMNTEAFF
TRBJ1-1,TRBV20-1,CSARDFSGQTLNTEAFF
TRBJ2-5,TRBV12-3/TRBV12-4,CASTPGAGGMETQYF
TRBJ1-1,TRBV6-5,CASSYGGGNTEAFF
TRBJ1-4,TRBV6-1,CASSEGGTDYNEKLFF
TRBJ2-1,TRBV30,CAWRGAGDEQFF
TRBJ1-1,TRBV5-1,CASSLIPPGQQNTEAFF
TRBJ2-1,TRBV5-1,CASSLGRVWFF
TRBJ2-1,TRBV5-1,CASSLGGSNNEQFF
TRBJ2-6,TRBV27,CASRKLAGGPGANVLTF
TRBJ2-7,TRBV3-1,CASSRRSTGSYEQYF
TRBJ2-7,TRBV29-1,CSVVEGGGSEQYF
TRBJ2-3,TRBV19,CASSSTPGTGYTDTQYF
TRBJ2-6,TRBV12-3/TRBV12-4,CASSRRPNSGANVLTF
TRBJ2-2,TRBV25-1,CASSEIAEGRTGELFF
TRBJ2-2,TRBV13,CASSFLGGMMAGELFF
TRBJ1-2,TRBV5-1,CASSLGDRGNYGYTF
TRBJ1-4,TRBV11-2,CASSTGGGLFF
TRBJ2-2,TRBV4-1,CASSLIAGGPELFF